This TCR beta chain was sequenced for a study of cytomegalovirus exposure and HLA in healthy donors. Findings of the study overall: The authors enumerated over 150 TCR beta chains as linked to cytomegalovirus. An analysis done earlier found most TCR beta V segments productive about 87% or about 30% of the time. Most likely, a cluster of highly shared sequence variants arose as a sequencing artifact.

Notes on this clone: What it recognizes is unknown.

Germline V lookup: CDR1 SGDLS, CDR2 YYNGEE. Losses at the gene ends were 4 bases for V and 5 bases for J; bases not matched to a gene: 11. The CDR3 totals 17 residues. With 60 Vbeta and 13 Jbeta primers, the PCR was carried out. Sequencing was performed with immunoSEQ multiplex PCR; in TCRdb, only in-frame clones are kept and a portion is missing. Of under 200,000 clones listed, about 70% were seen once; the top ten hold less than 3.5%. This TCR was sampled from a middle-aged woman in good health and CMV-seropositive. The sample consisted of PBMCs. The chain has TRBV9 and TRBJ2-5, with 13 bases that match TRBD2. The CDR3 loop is CASSTAPGLAGSETQYF. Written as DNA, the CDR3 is TGTGCCAGCAGCACTGCCCCGGGACTAGCGGGAAGCGAGACCCAGTACTTC.